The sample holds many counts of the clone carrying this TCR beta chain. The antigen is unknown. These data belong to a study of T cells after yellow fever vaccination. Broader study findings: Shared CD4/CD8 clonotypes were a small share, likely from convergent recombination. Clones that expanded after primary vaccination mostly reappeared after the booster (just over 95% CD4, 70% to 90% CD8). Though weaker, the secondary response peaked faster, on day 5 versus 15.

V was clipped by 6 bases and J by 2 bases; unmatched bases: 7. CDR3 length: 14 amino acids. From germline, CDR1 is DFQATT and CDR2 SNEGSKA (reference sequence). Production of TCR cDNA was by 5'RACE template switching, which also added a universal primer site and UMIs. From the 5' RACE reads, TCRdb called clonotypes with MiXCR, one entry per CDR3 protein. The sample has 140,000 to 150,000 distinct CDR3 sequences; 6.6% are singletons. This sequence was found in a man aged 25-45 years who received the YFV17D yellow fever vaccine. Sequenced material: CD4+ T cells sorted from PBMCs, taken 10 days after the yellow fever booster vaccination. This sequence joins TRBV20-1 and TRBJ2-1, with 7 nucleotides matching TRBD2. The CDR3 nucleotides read TGCAGTGCGTCAAGTGCGGGAGCCTACAATGAGCAGTTCTTC. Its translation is CSASSAGAYNEQFF.